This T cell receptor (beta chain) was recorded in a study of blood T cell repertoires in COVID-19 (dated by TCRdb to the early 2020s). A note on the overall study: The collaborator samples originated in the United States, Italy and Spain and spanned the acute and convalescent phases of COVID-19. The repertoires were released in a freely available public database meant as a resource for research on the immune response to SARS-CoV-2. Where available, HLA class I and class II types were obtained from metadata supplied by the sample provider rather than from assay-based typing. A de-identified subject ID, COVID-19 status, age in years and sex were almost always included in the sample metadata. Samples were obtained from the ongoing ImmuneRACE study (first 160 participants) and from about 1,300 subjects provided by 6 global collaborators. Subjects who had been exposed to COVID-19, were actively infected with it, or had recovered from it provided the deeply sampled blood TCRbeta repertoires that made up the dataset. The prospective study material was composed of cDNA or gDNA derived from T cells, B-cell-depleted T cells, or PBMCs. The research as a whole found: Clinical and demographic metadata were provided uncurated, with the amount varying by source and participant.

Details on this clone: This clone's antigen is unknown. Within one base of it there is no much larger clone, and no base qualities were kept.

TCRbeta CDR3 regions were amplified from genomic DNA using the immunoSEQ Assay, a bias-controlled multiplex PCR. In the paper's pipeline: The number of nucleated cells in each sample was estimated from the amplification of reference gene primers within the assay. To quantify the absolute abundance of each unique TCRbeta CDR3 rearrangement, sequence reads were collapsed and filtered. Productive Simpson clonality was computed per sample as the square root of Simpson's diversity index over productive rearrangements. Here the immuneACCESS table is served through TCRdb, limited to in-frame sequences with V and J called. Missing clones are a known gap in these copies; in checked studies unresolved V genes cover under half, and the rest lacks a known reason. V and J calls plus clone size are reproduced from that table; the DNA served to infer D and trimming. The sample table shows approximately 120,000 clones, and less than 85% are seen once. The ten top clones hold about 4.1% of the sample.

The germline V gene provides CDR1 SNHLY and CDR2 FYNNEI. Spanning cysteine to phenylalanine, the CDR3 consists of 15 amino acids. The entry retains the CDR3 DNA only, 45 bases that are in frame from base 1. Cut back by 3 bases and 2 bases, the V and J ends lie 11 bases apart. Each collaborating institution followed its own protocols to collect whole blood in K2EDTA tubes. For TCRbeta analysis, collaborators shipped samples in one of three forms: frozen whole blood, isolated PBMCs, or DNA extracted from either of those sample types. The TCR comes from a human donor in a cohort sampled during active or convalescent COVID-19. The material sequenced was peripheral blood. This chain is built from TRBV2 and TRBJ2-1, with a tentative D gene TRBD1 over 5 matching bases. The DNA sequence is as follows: TGTGCCAGCAGTGATTTCCAGGGCACCTACAATGAGCAGTTCTTC. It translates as CASSDFQGTYNEQFF.